This TCR beta chain was retrieved from a study of blood T cell repertoires in COVID-19. Looking at the study overall: From the United States, Italy and Spain came samples of acute and convalescent COVID-19. From T cells, B-cell-depleted T cells, or PBMCs came the material, which was cDNA or gDNA.

In the authors' methods: Reference gene primer amplification yielded estimated nucleated cell counts. Assay used: immunoSEQ multiplex PCR; TCRdb lists only in-frame clones, some missing. The V and J calls and the clone size are those of that table, but D and trimming were determined from the DNA. The data hold about 34,000 clones, with 70% to 80% observed a single time. This clone was seen only a few times. V shed 6 bases and J 3 bases; nucleotides not matched to a gene: 8. This CDR3 region has 15 residues. Germline V gives CDR1 MNHNY, CDR2 SVGAGI (reference sequence). The rearrangement joins TRBV6-6 to TRBJ1-5; the match to TRBD1 covers 7 bases. Sequencing used peripheral blood. This TCR was sampled from a man aged 80 or over with acute or convalescent COVID-19. The CDR3 spells CASRYDRADNQPQHF. The CDR3 region has the DNA TGTGCCAGCAGATACGACAGGGCCGACAATCAGCCCCAGCATTTT.